A selection of T cell receptor beta chains follows, all from one sample in a study of CD8+CD57+ T cells in acquired aplastic anemia. TCRdb reanalysed the reads using MiXCR and keeps one entry per CDR3 protein. Altogether 180,000 or so distinct CDR3 sequences are present, around 48% being singletons, with the ten largest covering more than 1%. The specimen was sorted CD4+, CD8+, or CD8+CD57+ T cells (not recorded which) from PBMCs. The origin of the receptors is a human donor with aplastic anemia. The conserved cysteine and the conserved F or W are not part of the CDR3 here. The order of the fields is CDR3 protein, J gene, V gene.

cdr3_aa: ASSFRNTEAF
j_call: TRBJ1-1
v_call: TRBV12-3/TRBV12-4

cdr3_aa: AISESGLPNSPLH
j_call: TRBJ1-6
v_call: TRBV10-3

cdr3_aa: ASSPRAVNEQF
j_call: TRBJ2-1
v_call: TRBV11-3

cdr3_aa: ASSWTGTNSYEQY
j_call: TRBJ2-7
v_call: TRBV5-6

cdr3_aa: ASSPGYNEQF
j_call: TRBJ2-1
v_call: TRBV7-9

cdr3_aa: ASSLASGASYEQY
j_call: TRBJ2-7
v_call: TRBV5-8

cdr3_aa: ASSKGVSTEAF
j_call: TRBJ1-1
v_call: TRBV11-3

cdr3_aa: ASSLVYGGYT
j_call: TRBJ1-2
v_call: TRBV7-2

cdr3_aa: ASSPRTRVMNTEAF
j_call: TRBJ1-1
v_call: TRBV12-3/TRBV12-4

cdr3_aa: ASASTYEQY
j_call: TRBJ2-7
v_call: TRBV6-6

cdr3_aa: ASSLDGGHQPQH
j_call: TRBJ1-5
v_call: TRBV7-9

cdr3_aa: ATSDSVGEGTEAF
j_call: TRBJ1-1
v_call: TRBV24-1

cdr3_aa: ASSQEGQRGGQGNEQF
j_call: TRBJ2-1
v_call: TRBV14

cdr3_aa: ASSMLAGLYNEQF
j_call: TRBJ2-1
v_call: TRBV5-1

cdr3_aa: ASSFPTGQGVRNEQF
j_call: TRBJ2-1
v_call: TRBV11-2

cdr3_aa: SASATRDYITETQY
j_call: TRBJ2-5
v_call: TRBV20-1

cdr3_aa: ASSIDLGTLARNIQY
j_call: TRBJ2-4
v_call: TRBV19

cdr3_aa: SARGGITDTQY
j_call: TRBJ2-3
v_call: TRBV29-1

cdr3_aa: ASSEASGDTGELF
j_call: TRBJ2-2
v_call: TRBV2

cdr3_aa: ATSRDAIYEQY
j_call: TRBJ2-7
v_call: TRBV15

cdr3_aa: ASSSVAGGATDTQY
j_call: TRBJ2-3
v_call: TRBV7-3

cdr3_aa: ATSGEYEQY
j_call: TRBJ2-7
v_call: TRBV15

cdr3_aa: ASSGQASYNEQF
j_call: TRBJ2-1
v_call: TRBV25-1

cdr3_aa: ASSLGKDQPQH
j_call: TRBJ1-5
v_call: TRBV7-9

cdr3_aa: AIRGGVGELF
j_call: TRBJ2-2
v_call: TRBV10-3

cdr3_aa: ASSLMTGTNNEQF
j_call: TRBJ2-1
v_call: TRBV6-4

cdr3_aa: AISESGGEQETQY
j_call: TRBJ2-5
v_call: TRBV10-3

cdr3_aa: ASSDGTAGELF
j_call: TRBJ2-2
v_call: TRBV10-1

cdr3_aa: ASSYQGGTGELF
j_call: TRBJ2-2
v_call: TRBV18

cdr3_aa: AISMGDRGLNTEAF
j_call: TRBJ1-1
v_call: TRBV10-3

cdr3_aa: ASSGTGEIYNSPLH
j_call: TRBJ1-6
v_call: TRBV11-1

cdr3_aa: ASSNTGGSYEQY
j_call: TRBJ2-7
v_call: TRBV5-1

cdr3_aa: ASTLGGEQF
j_call: TRBJ2-1
v_call: TRBV6-5

cdr3_aa: APTGTGVTDTQY
j_call: TRBJ2-3
v_call: TRBV25-1

cdr3_aa: ASSLNAGQGGSPLH
j_call: TRBJ1-6
v_call: TRBV11-1

cdr3_aa: ASSPRTGVVPPLPQH
j_call: TRBJ1-5
v_call: TRBV7-8

cdr3_aa: ASSPYSTTGYEQY
j_call: TRBJ2-7
v_call: TRBV12-3/TRBV12-4

cdr3_aa: VSLRGNTEAF
j_call: TRBJ1-1
v_call: TRBV2

cdr3_aa: ASRGRWEQF
j_call: TRBJ2-1
v_call: TRBV7-2

cdr3_aa: ATQGGGALTPLH
j_call: TRBJ1-6
v_call: TRBV19

cdr3_aa: ASSLGRVSADTQY
j_call: TRBJ2-3
v_call: TRBV5-1

cdr3_aa: ASSLHSGRGEKLF
j_call: TRBJ1-4
v_call: TRBV7-9

cdr3_aa: ASRDPAQINRALH
j_call: TRBJ1-6
v_call: TRBV5-5

cdr3_aa: ASSPGQGGLNEQF
j_call: TRBJ2-1
v_call: TRBV11-2

cdr3_aa: ASSGNRGAPYEQY
j_call: TRBJ2-7
v_call: TRBV2

cdr3_aa: ASSQDLQGAFDEAF
j_call: TRBJ1-1
v_call: TRBV4-2

cdr3_aa: ASSPRPGLAGGSNTGELF
j_call: TRBJ2-2
v_call: TRBV7-6

cdr3_aa: SVDGMREYKQETQY
j_call: TRBJ2-5
v_call: TRBV29-1

cdr3_aa: ASTLNRDMEGYT
j_call: TRBJ1-2
v_call: TRBV5-6

cdr3_aa: ASSLARQGDSPLH
j_call: TRBJ1-6
v_call: TRBV5-1

cdr3_aa: ASRSDRGT
j_call: TRBJ1-2
v_call: TRBV2

cdr3_aa: ASRTGPELF
j_call: TRBJ2-2
v_call: TRBV7-9

cdr3_aa: ASSRESNTEAF
j_call: TRBJ1-1
v_call: TRBV12-3/TRBV12-4

cdr3_aa: SARASEGPTNTGELF
j_call: TRBJ2-2
v_call: TRBV20-1

cdr3_aa: ASNWPSYEQY
j_call: TRBJ2-7
v_call: TRBV7-9

cdr3_aa: ASSLARAGGPVEQF
j_call: TRBJ2-1
v_call: TRBV12-3/TRBV12-4